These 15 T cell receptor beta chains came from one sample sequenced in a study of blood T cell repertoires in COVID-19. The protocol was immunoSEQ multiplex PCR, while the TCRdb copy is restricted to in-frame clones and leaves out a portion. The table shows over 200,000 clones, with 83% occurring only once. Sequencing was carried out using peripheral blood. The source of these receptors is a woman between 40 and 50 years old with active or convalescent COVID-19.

CDR3 sequence: CASTTYGLGGYTF. The CDR3 bases are TGTGCCAGCACCACCTATGGACTAGGTGGCTACACCTTC. The rearrangement links TRBV27 to TRBJ1-2, with unresolved D. This CDR3 contains 13 residues. V was clipped by 7 bases and J by 7 bases, with 16 bases between them. Germline lookup yields CDR1 MNHEY and CDR2 SMNVEV (reference sequence).

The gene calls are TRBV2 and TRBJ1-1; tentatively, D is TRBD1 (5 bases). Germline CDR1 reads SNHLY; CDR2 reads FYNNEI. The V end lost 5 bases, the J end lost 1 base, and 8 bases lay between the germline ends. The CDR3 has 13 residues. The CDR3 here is CASSFTGNTEAFF. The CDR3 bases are TGTGCCAGCAGTTTCACAGGGAACACTGAAGCTTTCTTT.

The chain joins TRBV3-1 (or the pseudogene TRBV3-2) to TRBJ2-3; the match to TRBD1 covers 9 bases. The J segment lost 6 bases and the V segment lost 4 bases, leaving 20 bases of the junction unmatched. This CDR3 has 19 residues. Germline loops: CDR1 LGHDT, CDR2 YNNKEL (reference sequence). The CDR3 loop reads CASSRNDHPGQGEFDTQYF. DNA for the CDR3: TGTGCCAGCAGCCGAAACGACCATCCGGGACAGGGTGAATTTGATACGCAGTATTTT.

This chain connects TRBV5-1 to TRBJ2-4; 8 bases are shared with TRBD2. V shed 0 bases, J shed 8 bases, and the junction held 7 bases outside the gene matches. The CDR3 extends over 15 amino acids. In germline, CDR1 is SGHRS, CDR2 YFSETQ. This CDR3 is CASSLAGGGMDIQYF. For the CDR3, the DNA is TGCGCCAGCAGCTTGGCCGGCGGGGGGATGGACATTCAGTACTTC. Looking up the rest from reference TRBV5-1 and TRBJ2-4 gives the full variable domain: KAGVTQTPRYLIKTRGQQVTLSCSPISGHRSVSWYQQTPGQGLQFLFEYFSETQRNKGNFPGRFSGRQFSNSRSEMNVSTLELGDSALYLCASSLAGGGMDIQYFGAGTRLSVL.

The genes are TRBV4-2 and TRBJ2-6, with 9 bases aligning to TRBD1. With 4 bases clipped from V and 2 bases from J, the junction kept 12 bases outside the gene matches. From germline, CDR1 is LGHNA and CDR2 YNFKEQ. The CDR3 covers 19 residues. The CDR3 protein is CASSLFIGTGLAGANVLTF. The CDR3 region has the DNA TGTGCCAGCAGCCTTTTTATCGGGACAGGGTTGGCTGGGGCCAACGTCCTGACTTTC.

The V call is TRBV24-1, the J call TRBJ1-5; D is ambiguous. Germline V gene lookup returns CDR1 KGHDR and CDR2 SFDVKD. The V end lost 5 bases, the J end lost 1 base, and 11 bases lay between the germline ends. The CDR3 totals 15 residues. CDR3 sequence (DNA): TGTGCCACCAGTGGGGCAGGTTTAAGCAATCAGCCCCAGCATTTT. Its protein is CATSGAGLSNQPQHF.

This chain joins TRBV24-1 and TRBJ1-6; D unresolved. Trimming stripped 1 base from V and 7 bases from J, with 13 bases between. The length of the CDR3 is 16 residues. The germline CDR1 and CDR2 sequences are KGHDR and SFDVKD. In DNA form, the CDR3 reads TGTGCCACCAGTGATTTTCTCAGTACGCACAATTCACCCCTCCACTTT. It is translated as CATSDFLSTHNSPLHF.

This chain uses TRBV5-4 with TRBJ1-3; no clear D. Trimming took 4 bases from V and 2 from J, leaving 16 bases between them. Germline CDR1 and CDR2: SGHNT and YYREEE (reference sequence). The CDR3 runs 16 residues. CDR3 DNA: TGTGCCAGCAGCACCGGACGGGGAGGCGCTGGAAACACCATATATTTT. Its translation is CASSTGRGGAGNTIYF.

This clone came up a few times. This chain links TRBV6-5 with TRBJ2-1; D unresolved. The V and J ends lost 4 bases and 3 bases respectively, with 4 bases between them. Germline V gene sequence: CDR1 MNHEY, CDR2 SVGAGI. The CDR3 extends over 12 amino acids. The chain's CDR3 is CASSSRYNEQFF. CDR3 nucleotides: TGTGCCAGCAGTTCCCGCTACAATGAGCAGTTCTTC.

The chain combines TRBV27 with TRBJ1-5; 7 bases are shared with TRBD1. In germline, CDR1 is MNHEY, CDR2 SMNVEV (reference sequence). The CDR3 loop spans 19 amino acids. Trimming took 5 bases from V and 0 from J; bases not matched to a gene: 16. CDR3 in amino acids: CASSPRGTAASFSNQPQHF. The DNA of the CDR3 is TGTGCCAGCAGTCCCCGTGGGACAGCAGCTTCATTTAGCAATCAGCCCCAGCATTTT.

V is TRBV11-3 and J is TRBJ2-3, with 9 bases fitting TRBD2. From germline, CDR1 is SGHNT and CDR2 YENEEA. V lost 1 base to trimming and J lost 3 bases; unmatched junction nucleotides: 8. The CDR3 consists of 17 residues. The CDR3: CASSLGRGGRGTDTQYF. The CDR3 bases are TGTGCCAGCAGCTTAGGGCGAGGCGGGAGGGGGACAGATACGCAGTATTTT. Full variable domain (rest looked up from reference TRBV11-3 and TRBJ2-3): EAGVVQSPRYKIIEKKQPVAFWCNPISGHNTLYWYLQNLGQGPELLIRYENEEAVDDSQLPKDRFSAERLKGVDSTLKIQPAELGDSAVYLCASSLGRGGRGTDTQYFGPGTRLTVL.

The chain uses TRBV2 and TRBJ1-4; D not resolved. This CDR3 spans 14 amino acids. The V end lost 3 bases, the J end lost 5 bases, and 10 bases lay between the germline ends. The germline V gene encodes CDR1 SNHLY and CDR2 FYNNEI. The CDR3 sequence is CASSDRGGNEKLFF. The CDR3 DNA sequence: TGTGCCAGCAGTGACAGAGGAGGCAATGAAAAACTGTTTTTT.

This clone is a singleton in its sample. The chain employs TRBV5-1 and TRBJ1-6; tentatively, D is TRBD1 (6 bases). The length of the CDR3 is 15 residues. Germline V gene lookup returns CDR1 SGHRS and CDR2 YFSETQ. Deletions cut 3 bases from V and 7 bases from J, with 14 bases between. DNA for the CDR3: TGCGCCAGCAGCTCCCAACAGGGCACCAATTCACCCCTCCACTTT. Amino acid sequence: CASSSQQGTNSPLHF. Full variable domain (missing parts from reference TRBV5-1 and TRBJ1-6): KAGVTQTPRYLIKTRGQQVTLSCSPISGHRSVSWYQQTPGQGLQFLFEYFSETQRNKGNFPGRFSGRQFSNSRSEMNVSTLELGDSALYLCASSSQQGTNSPLHFGNGTRLTVT.

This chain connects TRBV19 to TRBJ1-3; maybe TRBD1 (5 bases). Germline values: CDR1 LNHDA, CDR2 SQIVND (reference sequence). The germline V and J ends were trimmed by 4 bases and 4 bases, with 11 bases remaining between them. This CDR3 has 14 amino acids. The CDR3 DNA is TGTGCCAGTAGTACCCACCGACAGGGAAACACCATATATTTT. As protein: CASSTHRQGNTIYF.

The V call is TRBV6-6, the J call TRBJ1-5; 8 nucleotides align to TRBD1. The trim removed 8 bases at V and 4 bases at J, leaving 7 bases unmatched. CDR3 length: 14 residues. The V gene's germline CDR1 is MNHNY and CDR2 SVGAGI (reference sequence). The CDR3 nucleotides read TGTGCCAGCCACCAGACAGGGGCGAATCAGCCCCAGCATTTT. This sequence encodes CASHQTGANQPQHF.